Each of the 7 T cell receptor beta chains below was sequenced from the same sample in a study of T cell changes during pregnancy in multiple sclerosis. The protocol was immunoSEQ multiplex PCR, while the TCRdb copy is restricted to in-frame clones and leaves out a portion. The repertoire holds under 50,000 clones, with around 93% as singletons. The starting material was CD8+ T cells from peripheral blood mononuclear cells, obtained in the first trimester of pregnancy. These receptors all stem from a female donor with multiple sclerosis, enrolled in a pregnancy study.

This clone was seen once. The chain carries TRBV5-1 and TRBJ2-7; 8 bases are shared with TRBD2. Per the germline V gene, CDR1 is SGHRS and CDR2 is YFSETQ. Trimming cost V 0 bases and J 5 bases; bases outside gene matches: 4. The length of the CDR3 is 14 residues. CDR3 amino acids: CASSLVAGKDEQYF. CDR3 coding DNA: TGCGCCAGCAGCTTGGTAGCGGGAAAGGACGAGCAGTACTTC. Drawing the rest from reference TRBV5-1 and TRBJ2-7, the complete variable domain is KAGVTQTPRYLIKTRGQQVTLSCSPISGHRSVSWYQQTPGQGLQFLFEYFSETQRNKGNFPGRFSGRQFSNSRSEMNVSTLELGDSALYLCASSLVAGKDEQYFGPGTRLTVT.

The chain is built from TRBV9 and TRBJ2-7; maybe TRBD1 (6 bases). This CDR3 has 14 residues. The ends were cut back, 0 bases at V and 5 bases at J, with 12 bases in the middle. CDR1 SGDLS and CDR2 YYNGEE come from the germline V gene. CDR3 DNA sequence: TGTGCCAGCAGCGTAGAAGGGGGTACAGACGAGCAGTACTTC. The encoded protein is CASSVEGGTDEQYF.

This clone was picked up one time. The rearrangement links TRBV2 to TRBJ1-5; 10 nucleotides agree with TRBD1. Germline lookup yields CDR1 SNHLY and CDR2 FYNNEI. Unmatched junction bases numbered 3, after V lost 5 bases and J lost 2 bases. This CDR3 is 15 amino acids long. The CDR3 region is CASSYGQGGNQPQHF. The CDR3 bases are TGTGCCAGCAGTTATGGACAGGGGGGCAATCAGCCCCAGCATTTT.

The chain carries TRBV7-9 and TRBJ2-1; a possible D gene is TRBD1 (6 bases). Germline V gene sequence: CDR1 SEHNR, CDR2 FQNEAQ (reference sequence). The CDR3 is made up of 17 amino acids. The germline V and J ends were trimmed by 5 bases and 0 bases, with 17 bases remaining between them. As DNA, the CDR3 is TGTGCCAGCAGCCCAAACCGGGACAAAAGCTCCTACAATGAGCAGTTCTTC. This translates into CASSPNRDKSSYNEQFF.

The rearrangement links TRBV7-9 to TRBJ1-1, with D possibly TRBD1 on 6 matching bases. The V and J ends lost 5 bases and 1 base respectively, with 11 bases between them. From germline, CDR1 is SEHNR and CDR2 FQNEAQ (reference sequence). The CDR3 is made up of 14 amino acids. The CDR3 loop reads CASSPTGQNTEAFF. DNA of the CDR3: TGTGCCAGCAGCCCCACGGGACAGAACACTGAAGCTTTCTTT.

The chain carries TRBV6-5 and TRBJ1-2; 8 bases are shared with TRBD1. Germline trimming cut 3 bases from V and 8 bases from J; bases unmatched to any gene: 11. CDR3 length: 15 residues. Germline V gene lookup returns CDR1 MNHEY and CDR2 SVGAGI. CDR3 coding DNA: TGTGCCAGCAGTTATACGACAGGGGTGGTGGGAGGCTACACCTTC. It codes for CASSYTTGVVGGYTF.

The chain combines TRBV7-6 with TRBJ1-1, with a tentative D call TRBD1 (5 bases). Germline loops: CDR1 SGHVS, CDR2 FNYEAQ. The CDR3 is 15 amino acids. Deletions cut 5 bases from V and 0 bases from J, with 13 bases between. For the CDR3, the DNA is TGTGCCAGCAGCCTATCCGCAGGGTTGAACACTGAAGCTTTCTTT. Translated, it gives CASSLSAGLNTEAFF.